One and the same sample provided the 22 T cell receptor beta chains below, sequenced in a study of graft-versus-host responses after intestinal transplantation. For these receptors, no antigen is known. Assay: immunoSEQ multiplex PCR; the TCRdb copy retains only in-frame clones and omits some. The table has roughly 99,000 clones, about nine tenths seen once. Sequencing was performed on unstimulated CD4+ T cells sorted from spleen or lymph node cells, taken before transplant. The receptors shown here come from a human donor who was the organ donor for an intestinal transplant.

The chain links TRBV29-1 to TRBJ2-7, with unresolved D. The germline gives CDR1 SQVTM, CDR2 ANQGSEA. This CDR3 is 11 amino acids long. With 4 bases removed from V and 1 base from J, the gap between germline ends came to 5 bases. This chain's CDR3 is CSVVWSYEQYF. The CDR3 bases are TGCAGCGTTGTCTGGTCCTACGAGCAGTACTTC.

The chain is built from TRBV5-6 and TRBJ2-2, with 8 bases identical to TRBD2. The CDR3 runs to 17 residues. V trimming: 1 base; J trimming: 4 bases; junction bases outside the gene matches: 9. The germline gives CDR1 SGHDT, CDR2 YYEEEE. The CDR3 reads CASSLYGRAMGTGELFF. The CDR3 DNA follows: TGTGCCAGCAGCTTGTACGGGAGGGCCATGGGCACCGGGGAGCTGTTTTTT.

This sequence joins TRBV19 and TRBJ2-6, with D unresolved. The CDR3 is 15 amino acids. Trimming pared 1 base from V and 0 bases from J, leaving 4 bases between. Germline lookup yields CDR1 LNHDA and CDR2 SQIVND (reference sequence). As DNA, the CDR3 is TGTGCCAGTAGTATAGCCCGCTCTGGGGCCAACGTCCTGACTTTC. It encodes CASSIARSGANVLTF.

V gene TRBV5-1 combines with J gene TRBJ2-5; 8 bases fit TRBD2. Losses at the gene ends were 3 bases for V and 4 bases for J; bases not matched to a gene: 11. Germline assignment: CDR1 SGHRS and CDR2 YFSETQ. The CDR3 is made up of 16 amino acids. For the CDR3, the DNA is TGCGCCAGCAGCTCGACCGTAGGCGGGGGGAGAGAGACCCAGTACTTC. Residues: CASSSTVGGGRETQYF.

This chain's CDR3 is CSAGQGTSGNTIYF. CDR3 coding DNA: TGCAGCGCCGGACAGGGAACTTCTGGAAACACCATATATTTT. V usage is TRBV29-1 and J usage is TRBJ1-3; 8 positions match TRBD1. From germline, CDR1 is SQVTM and CDR2 ANQGSEA. The CDR3 has 14 residues. V shed 7 bases, J shed 1 base, and the junction held 6 bases outside the gene matches. The full variable domain, completed using reference TRBV29-1 and TRBJ1-3, is SAVISQKPSRDICQRGTSLTIQCQVDSQVTMMFWYRQQPGQSLTLIATANQGSEATYESGFVIDKFPISRPNLTFSTLTVSNMSPEDSSIYLCSAGQGTSGNTIYFGEGSWLTVV.

V is TRBV23-1 and J is TRBJ1-2; no clear D gene. TRBV23-1 is an open reading frame whose function is uncertain. Trimming removed 2 bases from V and 2 bases from J, with 9 bases in between. This CDR3 is 14 amino acids long. The CDR3 here is CASSQAETNYGYTF. The CDR3, as DNA: TGCGCCAGCAGTCAAGCGGAAACCAACTATGGCTACACCTTC.

By sample share, this clone is medium-sized. The V and J genes are TRBV7-2 and TRBJ2-7; unclear D gene. Deletions cut 4 bases from V and 6 bases from J, with 16 bases between. This CDR3 comprises 14 residues. Germline CDR1 SGHTA, CDR2 FQGNSA. The CDR3 here is CASSSPTRRVEQYF. CDR3 coding DNA: TGTGCCAGCAGCTCGCCCACCCGTAGGGTCGAGCAGTACTTC. Full variable domain (remainder filled in from reference TRBV7-2 and TRBJ2-7): GAGVSQSPSNKVTEKGKDVELRCDPISGHTALYWYRQSLGQGLEFLIYFQGNSAPDKSGLPSDRFSAERTGGSVSTLTIQRTQQEDSAVYLCASSSPTRRVEQYFGPGTRLTVT.

As to this clone: At the DNA level, this CDR3 is encoded by other sequences in the same sample as well. The V and J genes are TRBV5-1 and TRBJ1-5; weak D call: TRBD1 (5 bases). Trimming stripped 0 bases from V and 7 bases from J, with 14 bases between. Germline V gene data show CDR1 as SGHRS and CDR2 as YFSETQ. The CDR3 contains 15 residues. The CDR3 region has the DNA TGCGCCAGCAGCTTGGGGACCGGGGGAGGACAGCCCCAGCATTTT. This codes for CASSLGTGGGQPQHF.

The rearrangement uses TRBV6-9 and TRBJ1-1; D is unresolved. The V and J ends lost 9 bases and 2 bases respectively, with 7 bases between them. The CDR3 covers 11 residues. The V gene's germline CDR1 is MNHGY and CDR2 SVAAGI. The CDR3 sequence: CARTHNTEAFF. The CDR3 nucleotides are TGTGCCAGGACCCACAACACTGAAGCTTTCTTT.

This clone was counted a single time. This chain links TRBV4-1 with TRBJ1-5, with 9 bases that match TRBD1. Looked up from germline, CDR1 is MGHRA and CDR2 is YSYEKL. This CDR3 comprises 16 residues. The junction had 7 bases not matched to a gene; V was cut back by 0 bases and J by 7 bases. The CDR3 DNA reads TGCGCCAGCAGCCAAGATCCGGGACAGGGACAACAGCCCCAGCATTTT. It encodes CASSQDPGQGQQPQHF.

The chain employs TRBV28 and TRBJ1-5; perhaps TRBD1 as D (5 bases). Trimming left V 6 bases short and J 5 bases short, with 8 bases between. CDR3 length equals 12 residues. CDR1 and CDR2 (germline): MDHEN, SYDVKM. In DNA form, the CDR3 reads TGTGCCAGCAGATCAGGGTATCAGCCCCAGCATTTT. Its protein is CASRSGYQPQHF.

V is TRBV18 and J is TRBJ1-5; weak D call: TRBD1 (6 bases). CDR3 length: 14 residues. CDR1 is KGHSH, CDR2 LQKENI, per germline. Trimming pared 4 bases from V and 3 bases from J, leaving 10 bases between. CDR3 sequence: CASSQQGNNQPQHF. The CDR3 coding sequence is TGTGCCAGCTCACAACAGGGTAACAATCAGCCCCAGCATTTT.

The chain carries TRBV10-3 and TRBJ1-2; 7 nucleotides match TRBD1. Germline CDR1 reads ENHRY; CDR2 reads SYGVKD. The CDR3 runs to 13 residues. J gave up 4 bases and V 6 bases, and 5 bases lay outside the gene matches. CDR3 region: CAISTGQVYGYTF. CDR3 DNA: TGTGCCATCAGCACCGGACAGGTCTATGGCTACACCTTC.

The chain carries TRBV5-6 and TRBJ2-1, with D perhaps TRBD2 (6 bases). The CDR3 loop spans 15 amino acids. Trimming removed 4 bases at V and 2 bases at J, with 13 bases between. CDR1 is SGHDT, CDR2 YYEEEE, per germline. The CDR3 reads CASSGGTFTYNEQFF. The CDR3 nucleotides are TGTGCCAGCAGCGGAGGGACCTTCACCTACAATGAGCAGTTCTTC.

In this sample, this clone turned up a few times. The gene calls are TRBV5-1 and TRBJ2-2; D is undetermined. The CDR3 spans 13 residues. Germline V gene lookup returns CDR1 SGHRS and CDR2 YFSETQ. Deletions cut 1 base from V and 5 bases from J, with 6 bases between. The CDR3 DNA follows: TGCGCCAGCAGCTTGACGTGGACCGGGGAGCTGTTTTTT. Its translation is CASSLTWTGELFF. The whole variable domain, remainder taken from reference TRBV5-1 and TRBJ2-2, is KAGVTQTPRYLIKTRGQQVTLSCSPISGHRSVSWYQQTPGQGLQFLFEYFSETQRNKGNFPGRFSGRQFSNSRSEMNVSTLELGDSALYLCASSLTWTGELFFGEGSRLTVL.

The chain links TRBV10-3 to TRBJ2-5; D ambiguous. Germline V gene data show CDR1 as ENHRY and CDR2 as SYGVKD. Trimming left V 2 bases short and J 0 bases short, with 4 bases between. This CDR3 contains 13 residues. The CDR3 loop is CAISEGYQETQYF. The CDR3, as DNA: TGTGCCATCAGTGAGGGGTACCAAGAGACCCAGTACTTC.

The V call is TRBV11-2, the J call TRBJ2-7, with 7 bases fitting TRBD1. Trimming cost V 3 bases and J 1 base; bases outside gene matches: 12. There are 17 residues in the CDR3. CDR1 and CDR2 (germline): SGHAT, FQNNGV. CDR3 in amino acids: CASSFIPGTEPSYEQYF. The CDR3 coding sequence is TGTGCCAGCAGCTTTATCCCCGGGACAGAGCCGTCCTACGAGCAGTACTTC.

J is TRBJ2-7 and V is TRBV19; 7 nucleotides line up with TRBD1. CDR1 is LNHDA and CDR2 is SQIVND in the germline V gene (reference sequence). The V and J ends lost 5 bases and 7 bases, in that order; junction bases with no gene match: 11. The CDR3 has 14 residues. CDR3 DNA sequence: TGTGCCAGTAGTTGGGGCAGGGGGAGTTTGGAGCAGTACTTC. Translation gives CASSWGRGSLEQYF.

The J gene is TRBJ2-5, the V gene TRBV5-1; D not certain. CDR1 and CDR2 from the germline V gene are SGHRS and YFSETQ. V gave up 5 bases and J gave up 0 bases, with 5 bases separating them. The length of the CDR3 is 12 residues. CDR3 residues: CASRQNQETQYF. For the CDR3, the DNA is TGCGCCAGCAGGCAGAACCAAGAGACCCAGTACTTC.

This chain's CDR3 is CASSDSSGNTEAFF. CDR3 bases: TGTGCCAGCAGTGACTCGAGTGGGAACACTGAAGCTTTCTTT. The chain couples TRBV6-4 to TRBJ1-1; D uncertain. V lost 0 bases and J lost 1, with 6 bases in between. The CDR3 spans 14 residues. Germline V gene sequence: CDR1 MRHNA, CDR2 SNTAGT.

The CDR3 DNA sequence: TGTGCCTCCTCCAGGGCCATAGGAGGCTCACCCCTCCACTTT. Translation: CASSRAIGGSPLHF. The rearrangement links TRBV6-1 to TRBJ1-6, with a tentative D call TRBD1 (5 bases). With 11 bases removed from V and 10 bases from J, the gap between germline ends came to 21 bases. CDR3 length: 14 residues. In germline, CDR1 is MNHNS, CDR2 SASEGT.

V and J are TRBV6-5 and TRBJ1-1, with D uncertain. CDR1 is MNHEY, CDR2 SVGAGI, per germline. Deletions cut 2 bases from V and 1 base from J, with 8 bases between. CDR3 length: 14 amino acids. CDR3 sequence reads: CASSYGWGNTEAFF. CDR3 coding DNA: TGTGCCAGCAGTTACGGATGGGGGAACACTGAAGCTTTCTTT.